The 18 T cell receptor beta chains presented below share a single source sample, sequenced in a study of cytomegalovirus exposure and HLA in healthy donors. 13 Jbeta primers and 60 Vbeta primers were used for the PCR. Data came from immunoSEQ multiplex PCR; TCRdb stores just in-frame clones and leaves some out. Found here are about 130,000 clones, roughly 82% of them singletons; the top ten hold roughly 3%. Sequenced material: PBMCs. These receptors all stem from a middle-aged man in good health and CMV-seronegative.

The chain combines TRBV5-1 with TRBJ2-1; 11 bases fit TRBD2. The J segment lost 2 bases and the V segment lost 3 bases, leaving 1 base of the junction unmatched. CDR1 and CDR2 (germline): SGHRS, YFSETQ. The CDR3 is made up of 15 amino acids. The CDR3 coding sequence is TGCGCCAGCAGCTCGACTAGCGGGACCTACAATGAGCAGTTCTTC. Protein sequence: CASSSTSGTYNEQFF.

This chain connects TRBV10-1 to TRBJ2-3; TRBD2 is a possible D gene (5 bases). The CDR3 totals 14 residues. Germline V gives CDR1 WNHNN, CDR2 SYGVQD (reference sequence). Trimming removed 5 bases from V and 2 bases from J, with 11 bases in between. CDR3 in amino acids: CASSRGRDTDTQYF. Here the CDR3 DNA reads TGCGCCAGCAGTCGCGGTCGGGACACAGATACGCAGTATTTT.

The chain couples TRBV5-1 to TRBJ2-3; 10 bases agree with TRBD2. J gave up 3 bases and V 5 bases, and 3 bases lay outside the gene matches. Germline-derived CDR1 and CDR2 are SGHRS and YFSETQ. The CDR3 runs 14 residues. The CDR3 loop is CASRVAGGTDTQYF. The CDR3 DNA sequence: TGCGCCAGCAGAGTAGCGGGGGGAACAGATACGCAGTATTTT.

The chain employs TRBV6-4 and TRBJ2-3, with D tentatively TRBD1 (6 bases). This CDR3 has 14 amino acids. Germline CDR1 and CDR2: MRHNA and SNTAGT. Trimming took 0 bases from V and 8 from J, leaving 12 bases between them. Here the CDR3 reads CASSDSPGQSTQYF. CDR3 coding DNA: TGTGCCAGCAGTGACTCTCCGGGACAAAGTACGCAGTATTTT.

The chain carries TRBV2 and TRBJ1-2; the D is unclear. The CDR3 loop spans 12 amino acids. Germline V CDR1 and CDR2: SNHLY, FYNNEI. The germline V and J ends were trimmed by 7 bases and 2 bases, with 8 bases remaining between them. As DNA, the CDR3 is TGTGCCAGCACGGAGGCGAACTATGGCTACACCTTC. It specifies CASTEANYGYTF.

V usage is TRBV6-6 and J usage is TRBJ2-7, with D perhaps matching TRBD2 (5 bases). Germline CDR1 reads MNHNY; CDR2 reads SVGAGI (reference sequence). V lost 0 bases and J lost 3, with 9 bases in between. CDR3 length equals 14 residues. The CDR3 region has the DNA TGTGCCAGCAGTTACTCCAAAGGGAGCTACGAGCAGTACTTC. Amino acids: CASSYSKGSYEQYF.

The V and J genes are TRBV7-9 and TRBJ2-3, with TRBD1 matching 9 bases. Germline V lookup: CDR1 SEHNR, CDR2 FQNEAQ (reference sequence). The J segment lost 4 bases and the V segment lost 4 bases, leaving 9 bases of the junction unmatched. This CDR3 is built from 16 residues. CDR3 DNA sequence: TGTGCCAGCAGCTCCGCCGGGACAGGGCCAGCAGATACGCAGTATTTT. Translating gives CASSSAGTGPADTQYF.

This clone was picked up one time. The V gene is TRBV29-1, the J gene TRBJ1-2; tentative D call: TRBD1 (5 bases). The CDR3 runs 12 residues. Germline CDR1 reads SQVTM; CDR2 reads ANQGSEA. Trimming took off 3 bases at V and 7 bases at J, with 12 bases between the two ends. For the CDR3, the DNA is TGCAGCGTTGAGGAGGGGAGGGGTGGCTACACCTTC. Its translation: CSVEEGRGGYTF.

The chain carries TRBV30 and TRBJ1-1, with D possibly TRBD1 on 5 matching bases. The ends were cut back, 0 bases at V and 3 bases at J, with 8 bases in the middle. The CDR3 consists of 13 residues. Germline assignment: CDR1 GTSNPN and CDR2 SVGIG (reference sequence). DNA of the CDR3: TGTGCCTGGAGTGTGACAGAGGACACTGAAGCTTTCTTT. Translated, it gives CAWSVTEDTEAFF.

This sequence joins TRBV29-1 and TRBJ2-2; TRBD2 matches at 9 bases. Germline V gene sequence: CDR1 SQVTM, CDR2 ANQGSEA. The CDR3 totals 14 residues. V trimming: 7 bases; J trimming: 5 bases; junction bases outside the gene matches: 8. The CDR3 region is CSARAGGRTGELFF. The CDR3 DNA reads TGCAGCGCCCGAGCGGGGGGTCGGACCGGGGAGCTGTTTTTT.

The V gene is TRBV19, the J gene TRBJ2-3; TRBD1 matches 7 bases. The CDR3 is 14 amino acids. The V gene end was trimmed by 5 bases and the J gene end by 0 bases; junction bases not matched to a gene: 2. Germline CDR1 is LNHDA and CDR2 is SQIVND (reference sequence). In nucleotides, the CDR3 is TGTGCCAGTAGTTACAGGGGTAGCACAGATACGCAGTATTTT. Residues: CASSYRGSTDTQYF.

A word on this clone: The junction and the germline gene differ at one end; a read error may be behind it. The rearrangement joins TRBV29-1 to TRBJ1-3, with TRBD1 identical over 7 bases. The germline CDR1 and CDR2 sequences are SQVTM and ANQGSEA. This CDR3 is 14 amino acids long. The CDR3 here is CSVGWDSSGNAIYF. The CDR3 DNA reads as TGCAGCGTTGGGTGGGACAGCTCTGGAAACGCCATATATTTT.

V is TRBV5-1 and J is TRBJ2-2; 7 bases map to TRBD1. Germline loops: CDR1 SGHRS, CDR2 YFSETQ. Losses at the gene ends were 4 bases for V and 0 bases for J; bases not matched to a gene: 6. CDR3 length: 16 residues. CDR3 sequence: CASSLKTGTNTGELFF. The CDR3 DNA follows: TGCGCCAGCAGCCTAAAGACAGGGACGAACACCGGGGAGCTGTTTTTT.

Details on this clone: One end of the junction is discordant with germline, which a read error may explain. The chain is built from TRBV27 and TRBJ2-5; 10 bases line up with TRBD1. Per germline, CDR1 MNHEY and CDR2 SMNVEV (reference sequence). CDR3 length: 13 residues. The CDR3 loop is CASSLSLWDRGDF. The DNA for the CDR3 is TGTGCCAGCAGTTTATCTCTCTGGGACAGGGGAGACTTC.

The gene calls are TRBV23-1 and TRBJ2-7; D gene uncertain. TRBV23-1 falls under the ORF class, with uncertain function. The CDR3 loop spans 14 amino acids. The V end lost 4 bases, the J end lost 2 bases, and 12 bases lay between the germline ends. The CDR3 is CASSRLQPTYEQYF. CDR3 nucleotide sequence: TGCGCCAGCAGTCGACTGCAGCCGACCTACGAGCAGTACTTC.

CDR3 protein: CASSEGPGAYGYTF. In DNA form, the CDR3 reads TGTGCCAGCAGCGAGGGCCCAGGGGCCTATGGCTACACCTTC. This rearrangement joins TRBV7-2 to TRBJ1-2, with D tentatively TRBD1 (6 bases). The CDR3 is made up of 14 amino acids. Germline CDR1 is SGHTA and CDR2 is FQGNSA. V was clipped by 5 bases and J by 4 bases, with 14 bases between them.

The chain has TRBV5-8 and TRBJ1-1; no clear D gene. The V gene lost 4 bases and the J gene lost 1 base, with 8 bases spanning the gap. From germline, CDR1 is SGHTS and CDR2 YDEGEE. This CDR3 region has 13 residues. This CDR3 reads CASSMTQNTEAFF. The CDR3, as DNA: TGTGCCAGCAGCATGACTCAGAACACTGAAGCTTTCTTT.

V gene TRBV5-1 combines with J gene TRBJ1-4, with 7 positions matching TRBD1. CDR1 and CDR2 from the germline V gene are SGHRS and YFSETQ. This CDR3 region has 15 residues. Trimming took 2 bases from V and 8 from J; bases not matched to a gene: 9. The CDR3 here is CASSLSGTVGEKLFF. For the CDR3, the DNA is TGCGCCAGCAGCTTATCCGGGACAGTAGGGGAAAAACTGTTTTTT.